This T cell receptor beta chain was captured in a study of OX40 agonist ivuxolimab in advanced cancers. Findings and caveats of the study: Some patients without response likewise showed low normalized clonal expansion. Blood T cells, both CD4+ and CD8+, expanded clonally by week 6 at 0.1 to 3.0 mg/kg.

Of note for this clone: What it binds is not known.

Germline V gene lookup returns CDR1 SGDLS and CDR2 YYNGEE. V was shortened by 6 bases and J by 7 bases, with 13 bases between the two germline ends. CDR3 length: 13 amino acids. Sequencing was performed with immunoSEQ multiplex PCR; in TCRdb, only in-frame clones are kept and a portion is missing. The table shows some 46,000 clones, with more than 75% occurring only once. The V gene is TRBV9, the J gene TRBJ1-4, with TRBD1 as a possible D gene (5 bases). The sequenced sample was CD4+ or CD8+ T cells sorted from blood, obtained in a trial of the OX40 agonist ivuxolimab. The TCR comes from an adult with an advanced solid tumor such as melanoma, head and neck, liver or kidney cancer. The CDR3 sequence is CASTDIAGEKLFF. CDR3 nucleotide sequence: TGTGCCAGCACGGACATCGCGGGTGAAAAACTGTTTTTT.